This TCR beta chain was retrieved from a study of cytomegalovirus exposure and HLA in healthy donors. Study-wide findings and caveats: A few chains tied to CMV proved CMV antigen-specific in vitro. In a later analysis, TCR beta V- and J-gene trimming was associated with a missense DCLRE1C variant.

It was healthy bone marrow donors who served as donors. The CDR3 is 14 amino acids. V was shortened by 6 bases and J by 5 bases, with 14 bases between the two germline ends. Germline V gives CDR1 MDHEN, CDR2 SYDVKM. Primers: 60 Vbeta forward and 13 Jbeta reverse. The table came from immunoSEQ multiplex PCR; TCRdb's copy has only in-frame clones and leaves some out. The table lists 150,000 to 200,000 clones, 84% of them singletons. This clone was detected a few times. Its antigen is not known. Sequencing was performed on PBMCs. This clonotype originated in a man aged 18 to 35 in good health and CMV-seronegative. V is TRBV28 and J is TRBJ1-5, with D unresolved. The CDR3 DNA sequence: TGTGCCAGCAGCTCTGCGGGCTATGATCAGCCCCAGCATTTT. As protein: CASSSAGYDQPQHF. The entire variable domain, with the rest obtained from reference TRBV28 and TRBJ1-5, is as follows: DVKVTQSSRYLVKRTGEKVFLECVQDMDHENMFWYRQDPGLGLRLIYFSYDVKMKEKGDIPEGYSVSREKKERFSLILESASTNQTSMYLCASSSAGYDQPQHFGDGTRLSIL.